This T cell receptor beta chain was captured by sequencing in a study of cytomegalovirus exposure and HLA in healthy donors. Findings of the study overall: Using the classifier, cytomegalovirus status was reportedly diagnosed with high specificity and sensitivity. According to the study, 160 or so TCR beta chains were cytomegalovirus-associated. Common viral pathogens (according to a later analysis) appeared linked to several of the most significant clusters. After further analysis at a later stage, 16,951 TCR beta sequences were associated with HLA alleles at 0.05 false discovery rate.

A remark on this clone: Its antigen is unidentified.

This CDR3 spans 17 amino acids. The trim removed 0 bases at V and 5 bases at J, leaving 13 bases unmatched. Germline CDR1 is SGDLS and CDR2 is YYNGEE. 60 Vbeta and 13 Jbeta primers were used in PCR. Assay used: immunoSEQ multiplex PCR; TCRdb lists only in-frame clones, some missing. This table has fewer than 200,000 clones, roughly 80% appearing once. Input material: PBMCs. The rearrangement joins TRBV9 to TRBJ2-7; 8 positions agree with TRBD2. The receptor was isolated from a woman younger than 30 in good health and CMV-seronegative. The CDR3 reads CASSVAKTGGPFHEQYF. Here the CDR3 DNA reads TGTGCCAGCAGCGTAGCTAAGACGGGAGGGCCTTTCCACGAGCAGTACTTC.